This TCR beta chain was profiled in a study of graft-versus-host responses after intestinal transplantation. At the level of the study: Grafts that recipients had were multivisceral, liver-intestinal, or isolated intestinal transplants. Among the recipients, all got anti-thymocyte globulin induction and then tacrolimus and steroids for approximately 3 years.

The study's findings and limits: Recipient marrow contained GvH clones, some of which appeared first in ileum or blood. In patients with graft-donor T cell macrochimerism, allograft graft-versus-host to host-versus-graft clonal ratios were high.

The CDR3 totals 16 residues. CDR1 is MGHRA and CDR2 is YSYEKL in the germline V gene. The ends were cut back, 0 bases at V and 5 bases at J, with 14 bases in the middle. Produced via immunoSEQ multiplex PCR; TCRdb's table is partial and in-frame only. The profile shows tens of thousands of clones, approximately 94% of them singletons. With regard to this clone: Its antigen remains unidentified.

The sample was unstimulated CD8+ T cells sorted from spleen or lymph node cells, taken before intestinal transplant. The receptor was isolated from a human donor who received an intestinal transplant. This sequence joins TRBV4-1 and TRBJ2-1; tentatively, D is TRBD2 (6 bases). The CDR3 is CASSQDAGEVNNEQFF. In DNA, the CDR3 is TGCGCCAGCAGCCAAGATGCCGGGGAGGTCAACAATGAGCAGTTCTTC.